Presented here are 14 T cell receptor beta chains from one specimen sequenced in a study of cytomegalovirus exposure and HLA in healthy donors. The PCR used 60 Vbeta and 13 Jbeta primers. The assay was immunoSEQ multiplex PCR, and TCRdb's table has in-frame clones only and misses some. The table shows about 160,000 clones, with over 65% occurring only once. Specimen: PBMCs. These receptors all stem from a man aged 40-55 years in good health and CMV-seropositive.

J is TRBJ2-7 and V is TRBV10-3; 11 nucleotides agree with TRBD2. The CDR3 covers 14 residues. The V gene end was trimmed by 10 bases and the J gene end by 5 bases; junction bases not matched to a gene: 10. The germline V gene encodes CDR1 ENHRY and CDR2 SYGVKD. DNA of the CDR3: TGTGCCACAGACTCCGGGACTAGCGGAGACGAGCAGTACTTC. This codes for CATDSGTSGDEQYF.

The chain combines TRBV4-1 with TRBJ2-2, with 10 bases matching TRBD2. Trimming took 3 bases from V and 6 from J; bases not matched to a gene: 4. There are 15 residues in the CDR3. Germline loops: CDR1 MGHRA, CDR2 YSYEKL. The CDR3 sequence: CASSQSGGASGELFF. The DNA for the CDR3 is TGCGCCAGCAGCCAGAGCGGGGGGGCCTCCGGGGAGCTGTTTTTT.

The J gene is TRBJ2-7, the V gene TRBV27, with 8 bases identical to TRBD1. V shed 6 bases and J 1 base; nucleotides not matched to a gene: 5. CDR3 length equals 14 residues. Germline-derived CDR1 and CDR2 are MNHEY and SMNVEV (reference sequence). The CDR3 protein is CASRGQGFSYEQYF. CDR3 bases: TGTGCCAGCAGAGGACAGGGTTTTTCCTACGAGCAGTACTTC.

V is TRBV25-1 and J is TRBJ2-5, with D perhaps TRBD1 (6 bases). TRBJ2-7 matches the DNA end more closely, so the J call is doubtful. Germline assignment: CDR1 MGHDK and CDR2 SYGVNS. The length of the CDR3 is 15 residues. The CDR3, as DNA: TGTGCCAGCAGTGACAAAACGGACAGCTCCTACGAGCAGTACTTC. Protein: CASSDKTDSSYEQYF.

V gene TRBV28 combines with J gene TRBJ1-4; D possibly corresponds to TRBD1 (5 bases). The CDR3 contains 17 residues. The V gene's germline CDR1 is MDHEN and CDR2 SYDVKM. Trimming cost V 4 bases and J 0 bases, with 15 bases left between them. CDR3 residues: CASSSRTRGATNEKLFF. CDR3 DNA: TGTGCCAGCAGTTCCCGGACACGAGGAGCAACTAATGAAAAACTGTTTTTT.

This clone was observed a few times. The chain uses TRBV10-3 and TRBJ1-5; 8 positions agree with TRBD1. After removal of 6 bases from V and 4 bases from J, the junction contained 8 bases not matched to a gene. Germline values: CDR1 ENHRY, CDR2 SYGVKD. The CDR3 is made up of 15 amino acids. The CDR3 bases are TGTGCCATCAGCCCCACGGACAGGGCGAATCAGCCCCAGCATTTT. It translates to CAISPTDRANQPQHF.

This CDR3 is CASSHKLFGQALRSGNTIYF. The CDR3 DNA reads as TGTGCCAGCAGCCATAAATTATTTGGACAGGCCTTACGATCTGGAAACACCATATATTTT. The V and J genes are TRBV7-8 and TRBJ1-3; 7 bases agree with TRBD1. J was trimmed by 1 base and V by 5 bases; bases with no gene match: 20. The CDR3 length is 20 residues. Germline V gene data show CDR1 as SGHVS and CDR2 as FQNEAQ.

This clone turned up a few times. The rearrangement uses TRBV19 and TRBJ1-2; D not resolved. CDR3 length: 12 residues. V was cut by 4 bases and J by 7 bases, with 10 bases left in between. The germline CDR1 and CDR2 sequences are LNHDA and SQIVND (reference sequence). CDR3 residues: CASSTLSFGYTF. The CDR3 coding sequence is TGTGCCAGTAGTACCCTGAGCTTTGGCTACACCTTC.

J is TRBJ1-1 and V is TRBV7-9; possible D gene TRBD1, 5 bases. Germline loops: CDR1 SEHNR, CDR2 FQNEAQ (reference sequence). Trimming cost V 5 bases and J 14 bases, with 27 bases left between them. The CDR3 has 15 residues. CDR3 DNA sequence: TGTGCCAGCAGCCCCCCCGCAGGCAGGGTAGCTGGAAAGTTCTTT. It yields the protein CASSPPAGRVAGKFF.

The CDR3 sequence: CASSLAGTTLFRGEQYF. CDR3 nucleotides: TGTGCCAGCAGCTTAGCCGGGACAACCTTGTTTCGGGGCGAGCAGTACTTC. V gene TRBV7-9 combines with J gene TRBJ2-7, with D perhaps matching TRBD1 (6 bases). Germline values: CDR1 SEHNR, CDR2 FQNEAQ (reference sequence). Deletions cut 0 bases from V and 6 bases from J, with 21 bases between. CDR3 length equals 17 residues.

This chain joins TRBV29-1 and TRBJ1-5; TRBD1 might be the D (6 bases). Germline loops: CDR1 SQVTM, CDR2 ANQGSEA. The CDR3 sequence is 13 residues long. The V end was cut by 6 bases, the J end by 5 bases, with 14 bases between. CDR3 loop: CSVMWGLDQPQHF. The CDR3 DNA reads TGCAGCGTGATGTGGGGGCTGGATCAGCCCCAGCATTTT.

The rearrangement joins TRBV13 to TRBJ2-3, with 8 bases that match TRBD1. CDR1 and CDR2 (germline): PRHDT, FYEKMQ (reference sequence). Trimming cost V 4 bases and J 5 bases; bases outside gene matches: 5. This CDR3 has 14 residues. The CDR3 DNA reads TGTGCCAGCAGCTCATACAGGGGGGTAGATACGCAGTATTTT. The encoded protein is CASSSYRGVDTQYF.

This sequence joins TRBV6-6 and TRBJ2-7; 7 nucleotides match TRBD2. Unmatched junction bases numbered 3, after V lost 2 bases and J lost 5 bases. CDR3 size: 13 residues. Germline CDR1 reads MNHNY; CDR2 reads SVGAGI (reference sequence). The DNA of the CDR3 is TGTGCCAGCAGTTACAGAGGACTAGACGAGCAGTACTTC. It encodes CASSYRGLDEQYF.

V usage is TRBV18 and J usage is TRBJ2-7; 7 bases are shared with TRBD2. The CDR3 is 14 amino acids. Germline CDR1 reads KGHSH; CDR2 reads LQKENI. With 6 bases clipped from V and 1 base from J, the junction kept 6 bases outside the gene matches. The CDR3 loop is CASSPASGSYEQYF. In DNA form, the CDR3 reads TGTGCCAGCTCGCCTGCTAGCGGATCCTACGAGCAGTACTTC.